This TCR beta chain was documented in a study of CD8+ T cells in alopecia areata (dated by TCRdb to between 2018 and 2020). Background on the whole study: The treated patients took part in an open-label pilot trial in which moderate-to-severe alopecia areata was treated with oral tofacitinib at 5 to 10 mg twice daily. Patients stayed on tofacitinib for 6 to 18 months and then had 6 months of follow-up off drug so that delayed response and recurrence could be assessed. High-throughput TCRbeta sequencing was used to examine T cell clonal expansion in alopecia areata in both the C3H/HeJ mouse model and human patients. Human TCRbeta sequencing covered scalp tissue and sorted CD4+ and CD8+ peripheral blood T cells from patchy and totalis/universalis alopecia areata patients and healthy controls. Biopsies were taken from tofacitinib-treated patients at baseline and again at 4 and 24 weeks into treatment, and several of those patients also had a later scalp biopsy. Clonality in the scalp was compared among normal scalp (n=4), patchy alopecia areata scalp (n=8), and alopecia totalis/universalis scalp (n=8). RNA was extracted with the PAXgene miRNA kit for fixed scalp, the miRNeasy kit for PBMCs, and the RNeasy kit for mouse skin. TCRbeta CDR3 regions were amplified by immunoSEQ multiplex PCR using 35 Vbeta forward and 13 Jbeta reverse primers. Broader findings and caveats from the paper: Resident alphabeta T cells in normal human skin are also sequenced, complicating scalp TCR repertoire analysis, unlike mouse skin dominated by gammadelta T cells. Shared TCR sequences between patients were less evident than in mice, which may be partly attributable to HLA diversity in the patient population. Lesional scalp, especially in alopecia totalis/universalis, showed higher clonality and more expanded CD8+ clones than normal scalp, suggesting antigenic drive.

This clone was seen once. It lacks a known antigen. Base qualities are not at hand, and no much larger clone is one base apart. What this sample's time point label stands for: baseline before oral tofacitinib. From alopecia areata patients, peripheral blood was collected along with lesional scalp punch biopsies. PBMCs were isolated by density centrifugation and stained for CD3, CD4 and CD8, after which CD4+ and CD8+ T cells were sorted on a FACSAria. Library construction relied on the immunoSEQ multiplex PCR assay. RNA was extracted from all samples and reverse transcribed into cDNA, which served as template for TCR sequencing. First-strand cDNA was synthesized with SuperScript III using a 2:1 mix of oligo-dT and random hexamers. A synthetic immune receptor repertoire was used to assess amplification bias, and residual bias was removed computationally. As for the original processing: Raw reads were preprocessed to remove errors, and CDR3 was defined by IMGT conventions from the conserved cysteine to phenylalanine. Clonality was computed as 1 minus the Shannon entropy, with the entropy normalized by log2 of the number of productive unique TCRs. Whether scalp clones were CD4 or CD8 was inferred by matching scalp TCRbeta sequences against CD4 and CD8 repertoires sorted from blood. The source is immuneACCESS, and TCRdb retained only in-frame sequences with V and J called. Part of the clones is not carried over; for the studies checked, unresolved V genes explain less than half of this, and the remainder is unexplained. V and J calls and clone size are given by that table; D and trimming were obtained from the DNA. For this sample the table gives approximately 150,000 clones, of which 45% to 60% were detected only once. The ten biggest clones cover less than 1% of the sample.

The receptor comes from a human donor with alopecia areata. The specimen comprised CD4+ T cells sorted from blood, sampled at week 0.

CDR3 reads: CSVGQQTTMSEQFF. The DNA reads TGCAGCGTTGGTCAGCAGACTACAATGAGCGAGCAGTTCTTC. This sequence uses TRBV29-1 and TRBJ2-1, and possibly TRBD2, on 5 matching bases. Based on the germline V gene, the CDR1 and CDR2 sequences are SQVTM and ANQGSEA. Deletion took 4 bases off V and 10 bases off J, with a span of 20 bases between the germline ends. The CDR3 contains 14 residues, cysteine and phenylalanine counted. Just the 42-base CDR3 DNA is kept, in frame starting at base 1.